This entry features one T cell receptor beta chain sequence. Its antigen is unidentified. The CDR3 consists of 19 residues. These data come from a study of T-cell reconstitution after alpha-beta-depleted transplantation in children. Study-wide findings and caveats: After transplant, high TCRbeta diversity at day 60 in some patients arose from surviving recipient T cells and thymic progenitors. In patients about two months after transplant, alpha-beta T cells reportedly arose from several hundred expanded graft clones.

Unique molecular identifiers tagged the TCRbeta library. From the PCR reads, TCRdb called clonotypes with MiXCR, one entry per CDR3 protein. In the table there are 900,000 or so distinct CDR3 sequences, approximately 15% of which are singletons. V and J are TRBV21-1 and TRBJ2-1; the D segment call TRBD2 is taken from the table without a DNA check. TRBV21-1 is described as a pseudogene. The clonotype comes from a male patient aged 10 to 17 who had a stem cell transplant for acute lymphoblastic leukemia, so the T cells may come from the graft donor. The specimen was PBMCs, mostly from graft donor cells, collected 360 days after TCRalphabeta/CD19-depleted stem cell transplant. CDR3 coding DNA: TGTGCCAGCAGCAAAGCGGCTAGCGGCCCCTTCTCTTCCTACAATGAGCAGTTCTTC. Protein: CASSKAASGPFSSYNEQFF.